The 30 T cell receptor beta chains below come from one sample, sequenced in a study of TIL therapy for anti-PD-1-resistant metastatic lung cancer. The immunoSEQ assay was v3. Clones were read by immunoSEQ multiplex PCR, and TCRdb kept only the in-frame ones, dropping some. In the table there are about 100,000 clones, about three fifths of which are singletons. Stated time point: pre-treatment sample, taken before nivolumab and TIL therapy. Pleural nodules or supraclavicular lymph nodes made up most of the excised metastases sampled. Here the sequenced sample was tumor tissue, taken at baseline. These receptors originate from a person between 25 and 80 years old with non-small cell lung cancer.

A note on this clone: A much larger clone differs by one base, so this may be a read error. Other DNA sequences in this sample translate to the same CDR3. The chain's CDR3 is CASSLGNTEAFF. The CDR3 DNA sequence: TGTGCCAGCAGTTTGGGGAACACTGAAGCTTTCTTT. The chain uses TRBV28 and TRBJ1-1; no clear D. The CDR3 contains 12 residues. The V and J ends lost 3 bases and 1 base respectively, with 3 bases between them. Germline CDR1 reads MDHEN; CDR2 reads SYDVKM.

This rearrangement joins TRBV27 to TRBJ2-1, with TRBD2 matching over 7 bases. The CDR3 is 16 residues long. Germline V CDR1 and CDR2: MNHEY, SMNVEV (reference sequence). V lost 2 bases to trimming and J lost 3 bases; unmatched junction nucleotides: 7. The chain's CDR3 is CASSLRRASGYNEQFF. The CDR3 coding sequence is TGTGCCAGCAGTTTACGTCGGGCTAGCGGCTACAATGAGCAGTTCTTC.

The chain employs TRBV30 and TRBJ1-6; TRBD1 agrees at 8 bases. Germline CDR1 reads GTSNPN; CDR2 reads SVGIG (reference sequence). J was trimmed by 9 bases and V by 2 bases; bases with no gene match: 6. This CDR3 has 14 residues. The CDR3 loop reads CAWSLTRGLSPLHF. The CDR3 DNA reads TGTGCCTGGAGTTTAACCAGGGGGCTTTCACCCCTCCACTTT. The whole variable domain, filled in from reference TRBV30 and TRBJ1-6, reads SQTIHQWPATLVQPVGSPLSLECTVEGTSNPNLYWYRQAAGRGLQLLFYSVGIGQISSEVPQNLSASRPQDRQFILSSKKLLLSDSGFYLCAWSLTRGLSPLHFGNGTRLTVT.

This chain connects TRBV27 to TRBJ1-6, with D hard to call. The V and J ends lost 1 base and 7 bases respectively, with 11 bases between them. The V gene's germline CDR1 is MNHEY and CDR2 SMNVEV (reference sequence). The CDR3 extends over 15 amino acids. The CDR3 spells CASSLLRNWNSPLHF. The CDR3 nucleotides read TGTGCCAGCAGTTTATTGCGGAATTGGAATTCACCCCTCCACTTT.

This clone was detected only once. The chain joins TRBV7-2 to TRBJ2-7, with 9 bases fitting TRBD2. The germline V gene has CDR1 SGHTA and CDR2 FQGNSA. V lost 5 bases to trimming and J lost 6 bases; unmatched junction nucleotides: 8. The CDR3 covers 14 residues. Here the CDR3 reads CASSGAGGVGEQYF. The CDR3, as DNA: TGTGCCAGCAGCGGAGCGGGAGGTGTCGGCGAGCAGTACTTC. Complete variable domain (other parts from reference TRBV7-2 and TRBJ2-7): GAGVSQSPSNKVTEKGKDVELRCDPISGHTALYWYRQSLGQGLEFLIYFQGNSAPDKSGLPSDRFSAERTGGSVSTLTIQRTQQEDSAVYLCASSGAGGVGEQYFGPGTRLTVT.

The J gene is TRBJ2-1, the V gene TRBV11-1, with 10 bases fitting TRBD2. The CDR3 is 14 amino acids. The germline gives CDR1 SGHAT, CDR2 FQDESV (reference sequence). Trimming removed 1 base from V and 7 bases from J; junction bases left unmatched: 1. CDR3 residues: CASSLETSGNEQFF. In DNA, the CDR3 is TGTGCCAGCAGCTTAGAGACTAGCGGGAATGAGCAGTTCTTC.

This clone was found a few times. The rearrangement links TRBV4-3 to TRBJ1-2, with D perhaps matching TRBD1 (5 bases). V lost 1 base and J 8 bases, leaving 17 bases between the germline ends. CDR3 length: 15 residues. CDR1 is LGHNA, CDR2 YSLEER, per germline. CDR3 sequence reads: CASSQARASREGYTF. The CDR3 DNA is TGCGCCAGCAGCCAAGCAAGGGCCTCCAGGGAGGGCTACACCTTC.

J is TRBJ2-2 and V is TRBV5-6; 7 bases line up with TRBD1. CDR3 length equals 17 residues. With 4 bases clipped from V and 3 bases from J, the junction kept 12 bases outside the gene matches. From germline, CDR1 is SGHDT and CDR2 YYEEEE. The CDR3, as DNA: TGTGCCAGCAGCCCGCTAAGACAGGGTGGAGACACCGGGGAGCTGTTTTTT. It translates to CASSPLRQGGDTGELFF.

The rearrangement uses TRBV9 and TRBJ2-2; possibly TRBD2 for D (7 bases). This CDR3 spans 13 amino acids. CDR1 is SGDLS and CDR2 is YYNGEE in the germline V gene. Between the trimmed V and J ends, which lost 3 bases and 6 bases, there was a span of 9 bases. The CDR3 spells CASSGGGAGELFF. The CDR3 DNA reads TGTGCCAGCAGCGGGGGGGGCGCCGGGGAGCTGTTTTTT. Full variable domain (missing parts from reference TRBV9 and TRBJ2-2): DSGVTQTPKHLITATGQRVTLRCSPRSGDLSVYWYQQSLDQGLQFLIQYYNGEERAKGNILERFSAQQFPDLHSELNLSSLELGDSALYFCASSGGGAGELFFGEGSRLTVL.

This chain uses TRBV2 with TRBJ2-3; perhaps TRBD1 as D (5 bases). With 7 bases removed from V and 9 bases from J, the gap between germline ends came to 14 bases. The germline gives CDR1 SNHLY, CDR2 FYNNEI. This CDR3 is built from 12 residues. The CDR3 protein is CASTRAGTTQYF. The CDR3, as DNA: TGTGCCAGCACCAGGGCCGGAACCACGCAGTATTTT.

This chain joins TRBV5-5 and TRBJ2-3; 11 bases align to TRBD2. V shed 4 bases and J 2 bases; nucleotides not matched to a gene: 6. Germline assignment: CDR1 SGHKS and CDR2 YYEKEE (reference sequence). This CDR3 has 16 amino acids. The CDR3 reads CASSAGTSGSTDTQYF. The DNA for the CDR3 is TGTGCCAGCAGCGCCGGGACTAGCGGCTCCACAGATACGCAGTATTTT.

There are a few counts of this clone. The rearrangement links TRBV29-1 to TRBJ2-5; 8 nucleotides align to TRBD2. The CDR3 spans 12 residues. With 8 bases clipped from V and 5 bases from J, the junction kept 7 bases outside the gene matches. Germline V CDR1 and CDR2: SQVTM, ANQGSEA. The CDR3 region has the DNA TGCAGCTTCGGGAGGGGAACGGAGACCCAGTACTTC. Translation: CSFGRGTETQYF.

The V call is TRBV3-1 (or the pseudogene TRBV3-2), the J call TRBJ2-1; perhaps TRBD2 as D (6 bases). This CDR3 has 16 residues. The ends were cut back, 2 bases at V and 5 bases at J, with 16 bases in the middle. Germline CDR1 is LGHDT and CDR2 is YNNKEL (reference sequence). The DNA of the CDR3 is TGTGCCAGCAGCCAAACGGTCGAGCGGGCTAACAATGAGCAGTTCTTC. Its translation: CASSQTVERANNEQFF.

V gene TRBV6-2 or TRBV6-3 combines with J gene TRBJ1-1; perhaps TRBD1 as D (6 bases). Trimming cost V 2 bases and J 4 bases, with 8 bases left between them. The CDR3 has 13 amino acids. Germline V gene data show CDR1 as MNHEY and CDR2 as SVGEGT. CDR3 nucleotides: TGTGCCAGCAGTTACCTACAGGGCACTGAAGCTTTCTTT. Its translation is CASSYLQGTEAFF.

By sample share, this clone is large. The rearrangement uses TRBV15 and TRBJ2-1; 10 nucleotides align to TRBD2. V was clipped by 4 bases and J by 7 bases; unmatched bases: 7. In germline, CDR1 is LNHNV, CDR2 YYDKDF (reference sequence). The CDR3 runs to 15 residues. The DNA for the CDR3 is TGTGCCACCAGCATGCTAGCGGGAGCTAGAAATGAGCAGTTCTTC. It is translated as CATSMLAGARNEQFF. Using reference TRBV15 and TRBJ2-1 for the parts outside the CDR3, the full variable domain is DAMVIQNPRYQVTQFGKPVTLSCSQTLNHNVMYWYQQKSSQAPKLLFHYYDKDFNNEADTPDNFQSRRPNTSFCFLDIRSPGLGDTAMYLCATSMLAGARNEQFFGPGTRLTVL.

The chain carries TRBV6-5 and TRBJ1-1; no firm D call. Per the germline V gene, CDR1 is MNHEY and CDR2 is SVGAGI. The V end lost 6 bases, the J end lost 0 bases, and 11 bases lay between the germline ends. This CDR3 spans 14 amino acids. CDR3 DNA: TGTGCCAGCAGACCAACAGTAATGAACACTGAAGCTTTCTTT. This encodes CASRPTVMNTEAFF.

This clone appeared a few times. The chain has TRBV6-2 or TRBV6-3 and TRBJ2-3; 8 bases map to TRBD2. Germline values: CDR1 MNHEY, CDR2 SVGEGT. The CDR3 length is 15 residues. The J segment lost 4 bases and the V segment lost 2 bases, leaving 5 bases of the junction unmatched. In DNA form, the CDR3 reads TGTGCCAGCAGTTACGGAGCGGGAGTATCAGATACGCAGTATTTT. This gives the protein CASSYGAGVSDTQYF.

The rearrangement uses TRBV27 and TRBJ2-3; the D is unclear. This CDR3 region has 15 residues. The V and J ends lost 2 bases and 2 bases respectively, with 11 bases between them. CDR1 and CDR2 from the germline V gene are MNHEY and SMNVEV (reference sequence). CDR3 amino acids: CASSLAALFTDTQYF. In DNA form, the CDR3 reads TGTGCCAGCAGTTTAGCGGCTCTTTTCACAGATACGCAGTATTTT.

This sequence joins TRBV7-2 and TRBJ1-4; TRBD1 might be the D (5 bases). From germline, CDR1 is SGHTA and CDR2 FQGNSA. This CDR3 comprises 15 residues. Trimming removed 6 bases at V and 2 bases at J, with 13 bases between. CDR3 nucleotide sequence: TGTGCCAGCAGACTAGGGGTGCACACTAATGAAAAACTGTTTTTT. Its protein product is CASRLGVHTNEKLFF. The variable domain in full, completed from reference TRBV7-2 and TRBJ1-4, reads GAGVSQSPSNKVTEKGKDVELRCDPISGHTALYWYRQSLGQGLEFLIYFQGNSAPDKSGLPSDRFSAERTGGSVSTLTIQRTQQEDSAVYLCASRLGVHTNEKLFFGSGTQLSVL.

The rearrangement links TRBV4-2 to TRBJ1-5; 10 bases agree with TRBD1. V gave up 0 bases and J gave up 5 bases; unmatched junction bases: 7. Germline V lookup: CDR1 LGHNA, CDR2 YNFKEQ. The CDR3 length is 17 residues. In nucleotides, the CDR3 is TGTGCCAGCAGCCAAGATCGTGTGACAGGGGGCTATCAGCCCCAGCATTTT. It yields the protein CASSQDRVTGGYQPQHF.

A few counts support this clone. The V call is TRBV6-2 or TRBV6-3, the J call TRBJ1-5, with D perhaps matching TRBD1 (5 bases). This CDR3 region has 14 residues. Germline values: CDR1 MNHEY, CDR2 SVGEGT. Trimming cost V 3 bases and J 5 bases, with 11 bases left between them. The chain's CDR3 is CASSYYQGYQPQHF. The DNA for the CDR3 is TGTGCCAGCAGTTATTATCAGGGTTATCAGCCCCAGCATTTT.

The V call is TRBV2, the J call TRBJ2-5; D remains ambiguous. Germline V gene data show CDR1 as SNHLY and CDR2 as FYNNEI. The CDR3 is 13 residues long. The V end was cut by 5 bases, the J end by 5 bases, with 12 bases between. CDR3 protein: CASSSGDQETQYF. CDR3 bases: TGTGCCAGCAGTTCGGGCGATCAGGAGACCCAGTACTTC.

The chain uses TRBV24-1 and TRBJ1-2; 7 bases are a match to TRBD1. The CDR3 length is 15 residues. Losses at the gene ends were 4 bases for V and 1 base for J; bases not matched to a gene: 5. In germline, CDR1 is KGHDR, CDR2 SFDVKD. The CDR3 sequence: CATSDPRQGNYGYTF. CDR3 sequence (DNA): TGTGCCACCAGTGACCCCCGACAGGGTAACTATGGCTACACCTTC.

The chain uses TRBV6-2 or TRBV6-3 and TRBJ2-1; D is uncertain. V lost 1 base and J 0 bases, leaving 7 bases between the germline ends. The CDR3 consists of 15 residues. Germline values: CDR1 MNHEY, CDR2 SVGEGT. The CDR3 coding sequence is TGTGCCAGCAGTTACTTGCAGAGCTCCTACAATGAGCAGTTCTTC. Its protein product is CASSYLQSSYNEQFF.

CDR3 sequence reads: CASSSDRGEETQYF. The CDR3 DNA is TGTGCCAGCAGTTCAGACAGGGGAGAGGAGACCCAGTACTTC. This rearrangement joins TRBV2 to TRBJ2-5; 8 positions match TRBD1. V was clipped by 5 bases and J by 5 bases; unmatched bases: 7. The CDR3 spans 14 residues. Germline CDR1 SNHLY, CDR2 FYNNEI.

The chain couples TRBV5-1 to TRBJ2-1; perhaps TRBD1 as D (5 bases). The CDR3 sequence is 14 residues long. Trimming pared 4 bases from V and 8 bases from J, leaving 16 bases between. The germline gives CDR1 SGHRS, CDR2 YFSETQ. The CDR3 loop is CASSASQAFDEQFF. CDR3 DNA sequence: TGCGCCAGCAGCGCTTCACAGGCGTTCGATGAGCAGTTCTTC. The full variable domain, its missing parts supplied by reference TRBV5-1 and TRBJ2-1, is KAGVTQTPRYLIKTRGQQVTLSCSPISGHRSVSWYQQTPGQGLQFLFEYFSETQRNKGNFPGRFSGRQFSNSRSEMNVSTLELGDSALYLCASSASQAFDEQFFGPGTRLTVL.

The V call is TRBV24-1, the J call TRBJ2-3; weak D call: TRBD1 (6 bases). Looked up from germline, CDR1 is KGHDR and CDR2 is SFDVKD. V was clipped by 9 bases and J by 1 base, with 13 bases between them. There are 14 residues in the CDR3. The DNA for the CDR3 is TGTGCCACCTCCCCGAAGGGGGGCACAGATACGCAGTATTTT. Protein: CATSPKGGTDTQYF.

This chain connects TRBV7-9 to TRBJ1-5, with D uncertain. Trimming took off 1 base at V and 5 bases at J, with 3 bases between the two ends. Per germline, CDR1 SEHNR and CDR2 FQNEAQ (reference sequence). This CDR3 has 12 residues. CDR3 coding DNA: TGTGCCAGCAGCTTAGGGGATCAGCCCCAGCATTTT. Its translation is CASSLGDQPQHF.

This CDR3 is CASSAGWDYGYTF. In nucleotides, the CDR3 is TGCGCCAGCAGCGCAGGTTGGGACTATGGCTACACCTTC. V and J are TRBV5-1 and TRBJ1-2, with D uncertain. V was pared by 4 bases and J by 3 bases, with 10 bases between. In germline, CDR1 is SGHRS, CDR2 YFSETQ. CDR3 length: 13 residues. Filled out from reference TRBV5-1 and TRBJ1-2, the complete variable domain reads KAGVTQTPRYLIKTRGQQVTLSCSPISGHRSVSWYQQTPGQGLQFLFEYFSETQRNKGNFPGRFSGRQFSNSRSEMNVSTLELGDSALYLCASSAGWDYGYTFGSGTRLTVV.

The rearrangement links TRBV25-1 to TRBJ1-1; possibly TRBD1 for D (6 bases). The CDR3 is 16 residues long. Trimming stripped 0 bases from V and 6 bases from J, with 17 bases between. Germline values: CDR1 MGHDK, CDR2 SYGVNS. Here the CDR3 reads CASSEYSRQGIAEAFF. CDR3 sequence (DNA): TGTGCCAGCAGTGAATATAGCCGGCAGGGGATCGCTGAAGCTTTCTTT.